This TCR beta chain was identified in a study of blood T cell repertoires in COVID-19. TCRdb's copy holds only in-frame clones and misses some; the assay was immunoSEQ multiplex PCR. The table shows 300,000 to 400,000 clones, with roughly 86% occurring only once. CDR3 size: 17 residues. CDR1 is SEHNR, CDR2 FQNEAQ, per germline (reference sequence). J lost 1 base, V lost 2 bases, and 9 bases had no gene match. Seattle patients were enrolled during active infection and followed longitudinally. The clonotype comes from a man aged 25-45 years with COVID-19, enrolled during active disease. The sequenced material came from peripheral blood. This chain links TRBV7-9 with TRBJ2-5, with TRBD1 matching over 8 bases. The CDR3 region is CASSLSPDRGFQETQYF. The DNA for the CDR3 is TGTGCCAGCAGCTTAAGCCCCGACAGGGGATTCCAAGAGACCCAGTACTTC.